Given below is one T cell receptor beta chain in context. The CDR3 contains 19 residues. Germline V CDR1 and CDR2: SGHAT, FQNNGV. The ends lost 0 bases at V and 2 bases at J; junction bases unmatched: 12. Adult donors, all healthy and HIV-negative, had no recent acute infections or vaccinations. These data originate in a study of shared clonotypes between healthy human individuals. Study background: Every donor yielded three CD4 naive, three CD4 memory, two CD8 naive and one CD8 memory plate.

Using immunoSEQ multiplex PCR, the repertoire was profiled, and TCRdb retains in-frame clones only, with some absent. The table records a few million clones, approximately 93% of them present only once. The receptor was isolated from a man in his late teens or twenties in good health. Some clones in this sample may be carry-over from other donors' samples. This chain uses TRBV11-2 with TRBJ2-7, with 11 positions matching TRBD2. Material: naive CD4+ T cells from PBMCs. Subset given: CD45RA+ positively selected. The CDR3 here is CASSLDFPLAGGPPYEQYF. In DNA form, the CDR3 reads TGTGCCAGCAGCTTAGATTTCCCTCTAGCGGGAGGCCCCCCCTACGAGCAGTACTTC.